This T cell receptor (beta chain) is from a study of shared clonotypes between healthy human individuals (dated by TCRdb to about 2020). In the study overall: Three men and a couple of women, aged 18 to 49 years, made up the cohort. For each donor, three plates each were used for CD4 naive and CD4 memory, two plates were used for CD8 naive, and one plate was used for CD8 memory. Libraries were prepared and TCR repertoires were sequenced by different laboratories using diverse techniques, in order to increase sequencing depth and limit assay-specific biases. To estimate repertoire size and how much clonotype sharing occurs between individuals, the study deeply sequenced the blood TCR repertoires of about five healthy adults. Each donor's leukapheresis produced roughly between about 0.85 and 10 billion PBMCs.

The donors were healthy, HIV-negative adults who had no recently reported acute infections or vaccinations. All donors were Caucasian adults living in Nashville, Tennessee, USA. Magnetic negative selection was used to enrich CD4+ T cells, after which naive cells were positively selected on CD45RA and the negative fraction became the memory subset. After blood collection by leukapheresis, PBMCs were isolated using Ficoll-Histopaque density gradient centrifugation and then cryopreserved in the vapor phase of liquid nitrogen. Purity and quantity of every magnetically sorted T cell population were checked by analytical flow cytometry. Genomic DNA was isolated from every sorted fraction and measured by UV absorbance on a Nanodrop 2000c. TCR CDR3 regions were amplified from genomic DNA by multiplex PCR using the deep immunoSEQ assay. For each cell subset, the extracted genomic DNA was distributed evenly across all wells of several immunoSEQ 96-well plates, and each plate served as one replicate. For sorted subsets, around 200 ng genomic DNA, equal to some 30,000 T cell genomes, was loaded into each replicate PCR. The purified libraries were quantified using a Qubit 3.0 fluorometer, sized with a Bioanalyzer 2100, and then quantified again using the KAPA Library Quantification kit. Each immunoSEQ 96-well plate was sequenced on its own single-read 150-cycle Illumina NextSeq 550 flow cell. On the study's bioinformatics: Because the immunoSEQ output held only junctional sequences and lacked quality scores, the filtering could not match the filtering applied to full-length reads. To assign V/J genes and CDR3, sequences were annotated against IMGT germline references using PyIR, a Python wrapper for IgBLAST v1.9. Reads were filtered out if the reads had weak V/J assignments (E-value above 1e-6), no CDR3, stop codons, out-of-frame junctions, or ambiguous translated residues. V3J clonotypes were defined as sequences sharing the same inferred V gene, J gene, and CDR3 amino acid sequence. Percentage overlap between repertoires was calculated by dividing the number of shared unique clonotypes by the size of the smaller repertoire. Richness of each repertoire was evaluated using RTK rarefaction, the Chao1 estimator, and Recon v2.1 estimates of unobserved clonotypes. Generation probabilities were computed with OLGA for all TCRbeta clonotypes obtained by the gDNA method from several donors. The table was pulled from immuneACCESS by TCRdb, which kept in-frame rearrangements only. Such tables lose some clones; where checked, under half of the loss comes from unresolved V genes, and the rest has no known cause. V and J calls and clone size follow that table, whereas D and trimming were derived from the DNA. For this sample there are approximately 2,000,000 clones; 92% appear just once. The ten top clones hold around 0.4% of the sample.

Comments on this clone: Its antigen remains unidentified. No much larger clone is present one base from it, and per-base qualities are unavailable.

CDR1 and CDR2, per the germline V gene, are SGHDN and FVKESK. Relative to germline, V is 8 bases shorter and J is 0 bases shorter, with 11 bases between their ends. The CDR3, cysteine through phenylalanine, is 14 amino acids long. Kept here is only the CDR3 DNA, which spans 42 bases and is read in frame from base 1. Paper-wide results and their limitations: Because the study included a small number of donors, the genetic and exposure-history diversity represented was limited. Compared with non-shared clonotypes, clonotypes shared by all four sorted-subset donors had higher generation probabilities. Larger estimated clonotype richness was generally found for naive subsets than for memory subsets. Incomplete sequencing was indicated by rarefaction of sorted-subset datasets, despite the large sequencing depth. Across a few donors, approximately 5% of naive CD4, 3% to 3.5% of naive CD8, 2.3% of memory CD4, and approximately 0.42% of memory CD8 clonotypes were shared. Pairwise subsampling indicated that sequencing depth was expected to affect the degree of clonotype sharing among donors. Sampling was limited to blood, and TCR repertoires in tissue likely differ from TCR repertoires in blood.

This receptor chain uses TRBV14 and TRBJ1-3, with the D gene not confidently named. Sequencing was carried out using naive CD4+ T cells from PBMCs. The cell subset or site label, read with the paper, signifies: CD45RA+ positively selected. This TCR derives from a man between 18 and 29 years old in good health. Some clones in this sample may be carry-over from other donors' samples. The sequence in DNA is TGTGCCAGCGGCCTTCGAGTCTCTGGAAACACCATATATTTT. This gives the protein CASGLRVSGNTIYF.